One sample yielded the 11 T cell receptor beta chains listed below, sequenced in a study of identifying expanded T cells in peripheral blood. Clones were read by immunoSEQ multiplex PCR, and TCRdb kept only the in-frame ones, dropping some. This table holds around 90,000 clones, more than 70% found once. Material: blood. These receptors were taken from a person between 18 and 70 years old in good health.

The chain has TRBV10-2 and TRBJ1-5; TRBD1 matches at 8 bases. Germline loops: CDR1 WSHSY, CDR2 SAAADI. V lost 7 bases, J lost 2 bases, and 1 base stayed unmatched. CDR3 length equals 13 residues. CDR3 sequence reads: CASKGQGNQPQHF. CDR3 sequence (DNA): TGCGCCAGCAAGGGACAGGGCAATCAGCCCCAGCATTTT.

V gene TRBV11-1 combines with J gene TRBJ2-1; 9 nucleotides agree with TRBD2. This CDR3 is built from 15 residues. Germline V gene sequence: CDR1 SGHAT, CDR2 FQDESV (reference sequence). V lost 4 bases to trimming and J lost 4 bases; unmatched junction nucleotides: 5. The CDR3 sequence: CASSSGTSLYNEQFF. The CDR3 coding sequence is TGTGCCAGCAGCTCAGGGACTAGCTTGTACAATGAGCAGTTCTTC.

CDR3 protein: CASSDSYEQYF. For the CDR3, the DNA is TGTGCCAGCAGTGACTCCTACGAGCAGTACTTC. The V call is TRBV25-1, the J call TRBJ2-7; D gene unclear. The CDR3 covers 11 residues. V lost 3 bases, J lost 0 bases, and 0 bases lay in between. Germline CDR1 and CDR2: MGHDK and SYGVNS.

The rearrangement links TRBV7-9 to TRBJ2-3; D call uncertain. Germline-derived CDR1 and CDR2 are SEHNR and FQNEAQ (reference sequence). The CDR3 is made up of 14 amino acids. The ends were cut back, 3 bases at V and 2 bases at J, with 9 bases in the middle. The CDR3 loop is CASSFRDFTDTQYF. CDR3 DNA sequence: TGTGCCAGCAGCTTTAGGGATTTCACAGATACGCAGTATTTT.

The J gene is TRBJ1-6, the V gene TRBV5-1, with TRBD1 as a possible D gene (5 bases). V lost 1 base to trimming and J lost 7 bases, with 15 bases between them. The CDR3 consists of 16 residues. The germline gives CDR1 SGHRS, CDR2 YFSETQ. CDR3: CASSLQPQGGNSPLHF. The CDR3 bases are TGCGCCAGCAGCTTGCAACCCCAGGGTGGGAATTCACCCCTCCACTTT.

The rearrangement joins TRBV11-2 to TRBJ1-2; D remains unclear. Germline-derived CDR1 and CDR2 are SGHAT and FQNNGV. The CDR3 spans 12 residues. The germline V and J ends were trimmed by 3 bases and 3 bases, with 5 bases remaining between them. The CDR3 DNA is TGTGCCAGCAGCTTCCGGGACTATGGCTACACCTTC. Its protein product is CASSFRDYGYTF.

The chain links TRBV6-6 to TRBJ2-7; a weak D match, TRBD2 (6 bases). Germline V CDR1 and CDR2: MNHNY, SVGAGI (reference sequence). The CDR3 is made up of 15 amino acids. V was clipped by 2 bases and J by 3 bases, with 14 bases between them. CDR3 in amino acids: CASSYGGIPYYEQYF. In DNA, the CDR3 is TGTGCCAGCAGTTACGGAGGGATTCCCTACTACGAGCAGTACTTC.

CDR3 in DNA: TGTGCCAGCAGCTTTTCCACGAACACTGAAGCTTTCTTT. This gives the protein CASSFSTNTEAFF. The chain recombines TRBV5-4 with TRBJ1-1; D ambiguous. Per germline, CDR1 SGHNT and CDR2 YYREEE (reference sequence). With 2 bases removed from V and 1 base from J, the gap between germline ends came to 6 bases. CDR3 size: 13 residues.

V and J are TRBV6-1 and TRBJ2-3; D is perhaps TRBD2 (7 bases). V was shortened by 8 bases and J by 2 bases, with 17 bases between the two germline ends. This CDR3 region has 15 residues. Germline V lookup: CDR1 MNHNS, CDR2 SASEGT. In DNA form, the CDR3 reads TGTGCCAGCCAACGGGGGAGGGGACACACAGATACGCAGTATTTT. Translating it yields CASQRGRGHTDTQYF.

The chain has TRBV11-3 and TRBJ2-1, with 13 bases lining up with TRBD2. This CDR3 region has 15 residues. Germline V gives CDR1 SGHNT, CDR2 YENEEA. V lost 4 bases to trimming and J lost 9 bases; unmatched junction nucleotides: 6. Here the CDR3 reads CASSSLTSGRGEQFF. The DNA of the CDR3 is TGTGCCAGCAGCTCCCTAACTAGCGGGAGGGGTGAGCAGTTCTTC.

CDR3 loop: CASSEGAGQGVSPLHF. CDR3 nucleotides: TGTGCCAGCAGTGAAGGAGCAGGACAGGGGGTTTCACCCCTCCACTTT. The V and J genes are TRBV6-1 and TRBJ1-6; 10 bases match TRBD1. There are 16 residues in the CDR3. CDR1 and CDR2 (germline): MNHNS, SASEGT. V lost 1 base, J lost 9 bases, and 6 bases stayed unmatched.